This T cell receptor beta chain is drawn from a study of blood T cell repertoires in COVID-19. Study-level background: PBMCs, B-cell-depleted T cells, or T cells were the source of the cDNA or gDNA that made up the material.

CDR3 length: 15 amino acids. CDR1 is MNHEY and CDR2 is SMNVEV in the germline V gene (reference sequence). The V end was cut by 8 bases, the J end by 2 bases, with 16 bases between. The authors' processing: It was from reference gene primer amplification that nucleated cell counts were estimated. The method was immunoSEQ multiplex PCR; TCRdb's version includes in-frame clones alone and lacks a portion of them. Clone size and V and J calls were adopted from that table, with D and trimming inferred from the DNA. This sample has around 220,000 clones, with about 90% found just once. The receptor's source is a man between 25 and 39 years old who had been exposed to COVID-19. Sample: PBMCs or T cells enriched from blood (not recorded which). This chain connects TRBV27 to TRBJ2-1; tentative D call: TRBD1 (6 bases). The CDR3 DNA reads as TGTGCCAGCGCCAGCCCTGGGACAACCTACAATGAGCAGTTCTTC. Its protein product is CASASPGTTYNEQFF.